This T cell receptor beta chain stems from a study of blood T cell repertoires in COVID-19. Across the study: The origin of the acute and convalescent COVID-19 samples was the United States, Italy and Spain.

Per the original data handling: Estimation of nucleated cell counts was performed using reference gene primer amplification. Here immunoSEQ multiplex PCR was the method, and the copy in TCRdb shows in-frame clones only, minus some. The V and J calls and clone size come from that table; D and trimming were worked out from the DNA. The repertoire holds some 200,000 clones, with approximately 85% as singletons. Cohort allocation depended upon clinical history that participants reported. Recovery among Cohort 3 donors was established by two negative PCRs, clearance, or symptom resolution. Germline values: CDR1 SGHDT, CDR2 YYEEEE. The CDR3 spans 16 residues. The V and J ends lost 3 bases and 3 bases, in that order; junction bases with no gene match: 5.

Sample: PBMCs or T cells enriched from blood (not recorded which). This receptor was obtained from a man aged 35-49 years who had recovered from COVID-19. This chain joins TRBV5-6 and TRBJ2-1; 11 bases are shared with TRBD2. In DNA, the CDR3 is TGTGCCAGCAGCTCCAGACTAGCGGGACTCTACAATGAGCAGTTCTTC. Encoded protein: CASSSRLAGLYNEQFF.